This is a list of T cell receptor beta chains from one sample in a study of shared clonotypes between healthy human individuals. Profiled with immunoSEQ multiplex PCR; TCRdb holds only in-frame clones, not every one. Of over a million clones detected, more than 75% appear once; the ten largest clones hold roughly 0.56%. The specimen was memory CD4+ T cells from PBMCs. Source of these receptors: a man younger than 35 in good health. Some clones in this sample may be carry-over from other donors' samples. The CDR3 runs from the conserved cysteine through the conserved F or W. The order of the fields is V gene, J gene, clone size, CDR3 length, D gene, CDR3 protein, CDR3 DNA. The D gene is left open where the match is weak. Only some rows state a clone size, as once, few, many or a class for expanded clones.

TRBV19,TRBJ1-5,-,15,TRBD1,CASSSGQGRYQPQHF,TGTGCCAGTAGCTCGGGACAGGGGCGTTATCAGCCCCAGCATTTT
TRBV7-2,TRBJ1-1,once,16,-,CASSLYTLLPNTEAFF,TGTGCCAGCAGCCTTTACACTTTGCTGCCGAACACTGAAGCTTTCTTT
TRBV27,TRBJ2-7,-,16,TRBD2,CASRVQTSGSSYEQYF,TGTGCCAGCAGAGTGCAAACTAGCGGGTCCTCCTACGAGCAGTACTTC
TRBV2,TRBJ2-2,-,13,-,CASRLIESGELFF,TGTGCCAGCAGGTTGATCGAGTCCGGGGAGCTGTTTTTT
TRBV5-1,TRBJ2-3,-,14,-,CASSLGYRTDTQYF,TGCGCCAGCAGCTTGGGCTACCGCACAGATACGCAGTATTTT
TRBV7-2,TRBJ1-1,-,14,-,CASSFGRWNTEAFF,TGTGCCAGCAGTTTTGGACGGTGGAACACTGAAGCTTTCTTT
TRBV6-4,TRBJ2-2,-,17,TRBD2,CASRRLAEPRRGGELFF,TGTGCCAGCAGGCGACTAGCGGAACCGCGAAGGGGCGGGGAGCTGTTTTTT
TRBV5-1,TRBJ2-1,-,15,-,CASSLPGPEYNEQFF,TGCGCCAGCAGCTTGCCGGGGCCGGAATACAATGAGCAGTTCTTC
TRBV9,TRBJ2-2,-,15,TRBD1,CASSVRDRIFGELFF,TGTGCCAGCAGCGTACGGGACAGGATTTTCGGGGAGCTGTTTTTT
TRBV7-9,TRBJ1-1,-,15,TRBD1,CASSLVATGLAEAFF,TGTGCCAGCAGCTTAGTCGCGACAGGGCTCGCTGAAGCTTTCTTT
TRBV5-1,TRBJ2-7,-,14,-,CASSFGTNSYEQYF,TGCGCCAGCAGCTTCGGGACAAACTCCTACGAGCAGTACTTC
TRBV28,TRBJ2-7,-,13,-,CASSLSGYYEQYF,TGTGCCAGCAGTTTATCAGGCTACTACGAGCAGTACTTC